The entry below gives a single TCR beta chain sequence along with its context. Its target is unknown. The data stem from a study of cytomegalovirus exposure and HLA in healthy donors. Overall study context: HLA-typed donors were the source of approximately 80 million unique TCRs held in an early data release. Whole-study results and caveats: The classifier reportedly diagnosed cytomegalovirus status with high specificity and sensitivity.

Germline V gene lookup returns CDR1 SGHAT and CDR2 FQDESV (reference sequence). V gave up 4 bases and J gave up 0 bases; unmatched junction bases: 8. The CDR3 runs to 17 residues. At collection, donors were nominally healthy, but unrecorded immune exposures were probable. The PCR employed 60 Vbeta primers together with 13 Jbeta primers. Here immunoSEQ multiplex PCR was the method, and the copy in TCRdb shows in-frame clones only, minus some. The sample holds over 150,000 clones, 68% seen once. Sequences were obtained from PBMCs. The chain carries TRBV11-1 and TRBJ1-1; 10 nucleotides agree with TRBD1. The clonotype comes from a man aged 45-65 years in good health and CMV-seronegative. The CDR3 DNA reads as TGTGCCAGCAGCTACCCGGGACAGGGGTTTATGAACACTGAAGCTTTCTTT. It is translated as CASSYPGQGFMNTEAFF.